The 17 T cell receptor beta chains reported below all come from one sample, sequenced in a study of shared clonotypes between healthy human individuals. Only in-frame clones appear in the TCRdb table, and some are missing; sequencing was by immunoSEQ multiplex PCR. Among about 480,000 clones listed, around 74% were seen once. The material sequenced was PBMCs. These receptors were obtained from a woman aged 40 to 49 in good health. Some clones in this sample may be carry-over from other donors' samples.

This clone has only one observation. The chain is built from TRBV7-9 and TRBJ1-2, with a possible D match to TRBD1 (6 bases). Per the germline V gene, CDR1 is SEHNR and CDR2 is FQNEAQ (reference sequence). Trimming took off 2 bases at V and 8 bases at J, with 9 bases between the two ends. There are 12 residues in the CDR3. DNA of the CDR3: TGTGCCAGCAGCTTACAAGGGGGGGGCTACACCTTC. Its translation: CASSLQGGGYTF.

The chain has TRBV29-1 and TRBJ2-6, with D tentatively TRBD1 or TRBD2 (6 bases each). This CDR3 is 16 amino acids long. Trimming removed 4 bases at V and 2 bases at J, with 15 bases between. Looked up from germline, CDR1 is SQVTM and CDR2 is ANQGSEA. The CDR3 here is CSVGGAGDTGANVLTF. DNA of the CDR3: TGCAGCGTTGGGGGGGCAGGAGACACTGGGGCCAACGTCCTGACTTTC.

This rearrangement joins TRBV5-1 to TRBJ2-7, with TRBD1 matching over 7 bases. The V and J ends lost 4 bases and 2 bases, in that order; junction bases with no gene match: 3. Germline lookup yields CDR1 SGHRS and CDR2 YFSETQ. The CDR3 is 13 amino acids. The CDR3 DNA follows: TGCGCCAGCAGCCCCGGGACAGCCTACGAGCAGTACTTC. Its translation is CASSPGTAYEQYF.

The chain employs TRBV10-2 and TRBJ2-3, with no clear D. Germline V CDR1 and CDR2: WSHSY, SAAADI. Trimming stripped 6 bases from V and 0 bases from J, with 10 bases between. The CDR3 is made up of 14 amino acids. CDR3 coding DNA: TGCGCCAGCAGCAGGTTCCCTAGCACAGATACGCAGTATTTT. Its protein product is CASSRFPSTDTQYF.

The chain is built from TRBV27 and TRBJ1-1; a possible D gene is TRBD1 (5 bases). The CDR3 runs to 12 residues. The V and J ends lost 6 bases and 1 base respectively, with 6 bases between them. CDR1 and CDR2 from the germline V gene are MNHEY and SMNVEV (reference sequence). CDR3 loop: CASRTGNTEAFF. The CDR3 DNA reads TGTGCCAGCAGAACAGGGAACACTGAAGCTTTCTTT.

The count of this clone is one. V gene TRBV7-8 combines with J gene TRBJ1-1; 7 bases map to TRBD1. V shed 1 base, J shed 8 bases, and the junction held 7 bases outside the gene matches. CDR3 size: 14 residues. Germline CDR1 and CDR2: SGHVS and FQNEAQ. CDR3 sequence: CASSLGGGQKEAFF. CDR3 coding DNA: TGTGCCAGCAGCTTAGGTGGGGGACAGAAAGAAGCTTTCTTT.

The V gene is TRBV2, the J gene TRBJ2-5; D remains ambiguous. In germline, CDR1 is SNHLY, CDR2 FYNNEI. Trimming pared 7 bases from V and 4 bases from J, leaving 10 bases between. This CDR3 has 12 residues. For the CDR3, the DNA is TGTGCCAGCATCCTAGTAGGAGAGACCCAGTACTTC. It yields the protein CASILVGETQYF.

The chain's CDR3 is CASSVSDPRTDTQYF. The CDR3 nucleotides read TGTGCCAGCAGTGTTAGCGACCCTCGCACAGATACGCAGTATTTT. The chain joins TRBV9 to TRBJ2-3, with D possibly matching TRBD2 (5 bases). The CDR3 loop spans 15 amino acids. Germline CDR1 SGDLS, CDR2 YYNGEE. V was shortened by 5 bases and J by 1 base, with 14 bases between the two germline ends.

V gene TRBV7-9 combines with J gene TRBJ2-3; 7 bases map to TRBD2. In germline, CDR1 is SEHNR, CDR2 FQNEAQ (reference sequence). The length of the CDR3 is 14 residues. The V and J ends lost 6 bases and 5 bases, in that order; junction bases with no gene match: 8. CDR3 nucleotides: TGTGCCAGCAGACGACTAGCTAGGGGAGATACGCAGTATTTT. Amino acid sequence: CASRRLARGDTQYF.

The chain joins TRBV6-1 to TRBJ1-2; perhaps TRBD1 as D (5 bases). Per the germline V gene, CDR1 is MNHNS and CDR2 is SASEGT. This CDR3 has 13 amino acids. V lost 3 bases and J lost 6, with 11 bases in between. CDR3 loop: CASSDGGSNGYTF. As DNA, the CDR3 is TGTGCCAGCAGTGACGGGGGAAGCAATGGCTACACCTTC.

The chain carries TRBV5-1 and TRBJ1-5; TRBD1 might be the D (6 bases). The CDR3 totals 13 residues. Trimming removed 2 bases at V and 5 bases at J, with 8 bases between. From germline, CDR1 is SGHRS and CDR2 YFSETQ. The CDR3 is CASSLGQYQPQHF. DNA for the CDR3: TGCGCCAGCAGCTTAGGACAGTATCAGCCCCAGCATTTT.

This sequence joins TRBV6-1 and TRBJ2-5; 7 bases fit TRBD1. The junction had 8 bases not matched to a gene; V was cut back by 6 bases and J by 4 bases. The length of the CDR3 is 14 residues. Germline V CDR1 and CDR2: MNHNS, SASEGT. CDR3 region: CASRMTGPPETQYF. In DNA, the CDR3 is TGTGCCAGCAGAATGACAGGGCCACCAGAGACCCAGTACTTC.

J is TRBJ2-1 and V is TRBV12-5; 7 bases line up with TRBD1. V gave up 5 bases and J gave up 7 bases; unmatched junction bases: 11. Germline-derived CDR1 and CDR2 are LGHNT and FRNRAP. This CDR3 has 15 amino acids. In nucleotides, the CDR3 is TGTGCTAGTGGTGACACCGGGACAGCTATGAATGAGCAGTTCTTC. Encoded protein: CASGDTGTAMNEQFF.

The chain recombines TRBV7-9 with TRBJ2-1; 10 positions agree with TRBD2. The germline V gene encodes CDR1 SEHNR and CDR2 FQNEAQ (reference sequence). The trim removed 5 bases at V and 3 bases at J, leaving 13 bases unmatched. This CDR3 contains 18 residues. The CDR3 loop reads CASSDKVEREGIYNEQFF. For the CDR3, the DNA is TGTGCCAGCAGCGACAAAGTGGAGCGGGAGGGCATCTACAATGAGCAGTTCTTC.

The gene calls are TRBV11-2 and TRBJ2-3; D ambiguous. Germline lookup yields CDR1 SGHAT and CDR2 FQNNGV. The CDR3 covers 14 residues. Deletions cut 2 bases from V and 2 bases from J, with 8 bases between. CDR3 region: CASSLLEFTDTQYF. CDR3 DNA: TGTGCCAGCAGCTTACTGGAGTTCACAGATACGCAGTATTTT.

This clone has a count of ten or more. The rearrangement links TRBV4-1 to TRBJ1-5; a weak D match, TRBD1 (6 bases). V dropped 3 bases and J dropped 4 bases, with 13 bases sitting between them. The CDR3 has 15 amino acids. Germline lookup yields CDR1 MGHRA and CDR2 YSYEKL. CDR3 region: CASSHSGAANQPQHF. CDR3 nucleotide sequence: TGCGCCAGCAGCCATTCGGGGGCGGCGAATCAGCCCCAGCATTTT.

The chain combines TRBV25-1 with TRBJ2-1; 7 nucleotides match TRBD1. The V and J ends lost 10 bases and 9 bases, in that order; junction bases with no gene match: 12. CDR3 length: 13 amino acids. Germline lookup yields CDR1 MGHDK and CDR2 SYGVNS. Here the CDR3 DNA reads TGTGCCATCGGAACAGGGGTTTCTAGTGAGCAGTTCTTC. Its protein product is CAIGTGVSSEQFF.